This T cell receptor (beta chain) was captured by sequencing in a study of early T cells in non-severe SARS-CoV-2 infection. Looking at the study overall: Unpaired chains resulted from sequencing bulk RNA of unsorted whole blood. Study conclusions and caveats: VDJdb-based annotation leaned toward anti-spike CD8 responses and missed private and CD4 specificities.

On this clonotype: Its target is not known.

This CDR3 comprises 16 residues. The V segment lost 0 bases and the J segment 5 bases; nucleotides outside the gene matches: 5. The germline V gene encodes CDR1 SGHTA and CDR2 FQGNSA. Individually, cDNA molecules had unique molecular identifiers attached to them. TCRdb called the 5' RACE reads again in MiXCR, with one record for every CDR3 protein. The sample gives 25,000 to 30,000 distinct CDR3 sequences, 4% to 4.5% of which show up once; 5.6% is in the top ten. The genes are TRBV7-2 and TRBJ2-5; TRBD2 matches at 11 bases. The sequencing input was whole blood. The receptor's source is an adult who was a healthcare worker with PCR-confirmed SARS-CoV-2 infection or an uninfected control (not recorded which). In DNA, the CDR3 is TGTGCCAGCAGCTTAGCTAGCGGGGGGGCCAGGGAGACCCAGTACTTC. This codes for CASSLASGGARETQYF.